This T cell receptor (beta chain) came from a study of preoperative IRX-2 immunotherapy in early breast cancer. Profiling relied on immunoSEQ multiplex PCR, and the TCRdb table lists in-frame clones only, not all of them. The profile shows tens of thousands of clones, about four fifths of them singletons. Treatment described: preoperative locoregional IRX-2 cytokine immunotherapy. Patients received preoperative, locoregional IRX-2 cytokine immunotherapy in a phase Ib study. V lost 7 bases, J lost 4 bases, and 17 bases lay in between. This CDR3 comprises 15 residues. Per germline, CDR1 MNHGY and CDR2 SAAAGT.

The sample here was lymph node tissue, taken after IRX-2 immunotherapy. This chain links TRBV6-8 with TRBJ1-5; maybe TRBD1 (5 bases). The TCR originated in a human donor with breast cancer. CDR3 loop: CASTTTGEGNQPQHF. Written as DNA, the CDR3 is TGTGCCAGCACCACAACGGGGGAGGGTAATCAGCCCCAGCATTTT.